This T cell receptor beta chain originates from a study of blood T cell repertoires in COVID-19. The overall study: COVID-19 samples collected from the United States, Italy and Spain covered acute and convalescent phases. PBMCs, B-cell-depleted T cells, or T cells were the source of the cDNA or gDNA that made up the material.

Original processing notes: Reference gene primer amplification gave nucleated cell count estimates. Assay used: immunoSEQ multiplex PCR; TCRdb lists only in-frame clones, some missing. V and J calls and clone size follow that table, whereas D and trimming were derived from the DNA. The data hold 110,000 or so clones, with around 84% observed a single time. The ends were cut back, 4 bases at V and 2 bases at J, with 15 bases in the middle. Germline loops: CDR1 SGHAT, CDR2 FQNNGV. This CDR3 contains 16 residues. The source material was peripheral blood. The sequence came from a human donor in a cohort sampled during active COVID-19. The V gene is TRBV11-2, the J gene TRBJ2-1, with D possibly being TRBD2 (7 bases). CDR3 sequence reads: CASSYRGGGTYNEQFF. The DNA for the CDR3 is TGTGCCAGCAGCTATCGAGGGGGGGGGACCTACAATGAGCAGTTCTTC.